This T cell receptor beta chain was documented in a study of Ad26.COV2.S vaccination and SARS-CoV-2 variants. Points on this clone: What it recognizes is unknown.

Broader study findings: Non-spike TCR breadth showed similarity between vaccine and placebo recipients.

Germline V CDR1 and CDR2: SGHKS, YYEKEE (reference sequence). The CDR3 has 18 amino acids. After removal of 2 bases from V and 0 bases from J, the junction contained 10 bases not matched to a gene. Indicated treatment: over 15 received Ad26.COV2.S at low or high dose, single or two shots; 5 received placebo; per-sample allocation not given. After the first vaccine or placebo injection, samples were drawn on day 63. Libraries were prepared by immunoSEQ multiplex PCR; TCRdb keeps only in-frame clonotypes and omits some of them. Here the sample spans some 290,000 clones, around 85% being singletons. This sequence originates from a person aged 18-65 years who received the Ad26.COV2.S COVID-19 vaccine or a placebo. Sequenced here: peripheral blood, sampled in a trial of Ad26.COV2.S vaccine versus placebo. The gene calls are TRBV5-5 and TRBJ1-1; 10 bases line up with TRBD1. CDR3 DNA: TGTGCCAGCAGCTTTAGGGGGACAGGGGTTGGGATGAACACTGAAGCTTTCTTT. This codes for CASSFRGTGVGMNTEAFF.